The clone carrying this TCR beta chain was seen more than once but under ten times. Its antigen is still unknown. Quantitative 5'-RACE with molecular barcodes generated TCR beta libraries. TCRdb reprocessed the 5' RACE reads via MiXCR and lists one record per CDR3 protein. The sample lists about 200,000 distinct CDR3 sequences, about 13% occurring once. The sample belongs to a study of CD8 T cells in ankylosing spondylitis. General study results and limits: A motif in TCR beta, a set of about eight highly homologous variants, appeared characteristic of ankylosing spondylitis blood.

The germline V gene has CDR1 MGHDK and CDR2 SYGVNS. The CDR3 is 12 amino acids. V was shortened by 5 bases and J by 4 bases, with 8 bases between the two germline ends. What was sequenced was blood, either unsorted or a sorted T cell fraction (not recorded which). The rearrangement links TRBV25-1 to TRBJ1-1, with no clear D. The source is a male donor with ankylosing spondylitis or in good health (not recorded which). The DNA of the CDR3 is TGTGCCAGCAGTACCGTGGGCACTGAAGCTTTCTTT. It specifies CASSTVGTEAFF.